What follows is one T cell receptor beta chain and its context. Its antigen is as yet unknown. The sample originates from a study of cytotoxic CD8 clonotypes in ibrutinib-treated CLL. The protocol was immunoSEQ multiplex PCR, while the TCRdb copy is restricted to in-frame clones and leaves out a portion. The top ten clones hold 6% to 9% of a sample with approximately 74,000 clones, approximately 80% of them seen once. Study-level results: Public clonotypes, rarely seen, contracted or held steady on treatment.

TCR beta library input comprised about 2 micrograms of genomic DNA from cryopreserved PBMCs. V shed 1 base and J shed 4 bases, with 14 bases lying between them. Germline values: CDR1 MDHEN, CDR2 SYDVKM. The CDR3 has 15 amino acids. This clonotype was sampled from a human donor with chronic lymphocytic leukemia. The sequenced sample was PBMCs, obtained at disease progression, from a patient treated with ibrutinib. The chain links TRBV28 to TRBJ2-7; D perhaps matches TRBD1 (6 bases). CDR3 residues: CASSLFQGTGYEQYF. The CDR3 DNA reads TGTGCCAGCAGTTTATTCCAAGGCACAGGGTACGAGCAGTACTTC. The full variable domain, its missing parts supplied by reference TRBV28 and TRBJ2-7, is DVKVTQSSRYLVKRTGEKVFLECVQDMDHENMFWYRQDPGLGLRLIYFSYDVKMKEKGDIPEGYSVSREKKERFSLILESASTNQTSMYLCASSLFQGTGYEQYFGPGTRLTVT.